This passage covers 15 T cell receptor beta chains from one sample sequenced in a study of OX40 agonist ivuxolimab in advanced cancers. The table came from immunoSEQ multiplex PCR; TCRdb's copy has only in-frame clones and leaves some out. This table holds 49,000 or so clones, around 85% found once. The sequences come from CD4+ or CD8+ T cells sorted from blood, collected in a trial of the OX40 agonist ivuxolimab. The receptor source for this set is an adult with an advanced solid tumor such as melanoma, head and neck, liver or kidney cancer.

V gene TRBV5-6 combines with J gene TRBJ1-4, with D hard to call. The V end lost 3 bases, the J end lost 2 bases, and 11 bases lay between the germline ends. This CDR3 is built from 15 residues. Germline assignment: CDR1 SGHDT and CDR2 YYEEEE. CDR3 loop: CASSWNLGTNEKLFF. The CDR3 nucleotides are TGTGCCAGCAGCTGGAACCTAGGGACTAATGAAAAACTGTTTTTT.

The chain combines TRBV11-1 with TRBJ2-1, with 9 bases lining up with TRBD2. Germline V gives CDR1 SGHAT, CDR2 FQDESV (reference sequence). CDR3 size: 15 residues. V dropped 5 bases and J dropped 7; count of bases not matched to a gene: 9. The chain's CDR3 is CASSLFAGGQNEQFF. In DNA, the CDR3 is TGTGCCAGCAGCCTTTTTGCGGGGGGGCAGAATGAGCAGTTCTTC. The complete variable domain, with remaining parts taken from reference TRBV11-1 and TRBJ2-1, reads EAEVAQSPRYKITEKSQAVAFWCDPISGHATLYWYRQILGQGPELLVQFQDESVVDDSQLPKDRFSAERLKGVDSTLKIQPAELGDSAMYLCASSLFAGGQNEQFFGPGTRLTVL.

The gene calls are TRBV2 and TRBJ2-4; the D call may be TRBD1 or TRBD2 (5 bases each). CDR1 SNHLY and CDR2 FYNNEI come from the germline V gene. V lost 3 bases, J lost 1 base, and 7 bases lay in between. The CDR3 covers 14 residues. CDR3 in DNA: TGTGCCAGCAGTGAGTGGGGGGCCAAAAACATTCAGTACTTC. It is translated as CASSEWGAKNIQYF.

The chain is built from TRBV5-6 and TRBJ2-2; D unclear. The germline V gene encodes CDR1 SGHDT and CDR2 YYEEEE. V was shortened by 1 base and J by 5 bases, with 12 bases between the two germline ends. The CDR3 loop spans 15 amino acids. The CDR3 reads CASSLSRTWTGELFF. CDR3 in DNA: TGTGCCAGCAGCTTGAGCAGGACGTGGACCGGGGAGCTGTTTTTT. The whole variable domain, filled in from reference TRBV5-6 and TRBJ2-2, reads DAGVTQSPTHLIKTRGQQVTLRCSPKSGHDTVSWYQQALGQGPQFIFQYYEEEERQRGNFPDRFSGHQFPNYSSELNVNALLLGDSALYLCASSLSRTWTGELFFGEGSRLTVL.

This rearrangement joins TRBV4-3 to TRBJ2-5; 12 bases match TRBD1. V was pared by 0 bases and J by 5 bases, with 16 bases of the junction left unmatched. Germline loops: CDR1 LGHNA, CDR2 YSLEER. The CDR3 is 20 residues long. CDR3 residues: CASSQDVGTGGVGGKETQYF. DNA of the CDR3: TGCGCCAGCAGCCAAGACGTAGGGACAGGGGGCGTCGGGGGCAAGGAGACCCAGTACTTC.

The CDR3 reads CASSQGANQPQHF. The CDR3, as DNA: TGTGCCAGTAGCCAGGGGGCAAATCAGCCCCAGCATTTT. J is TRBJ1-5 and V is TRBV19; TRBD1 matches at 8 bases. The germline V gene encodes CDR1 LNHDA and CDR2 SQIVND (reference sequence). Unmatched junction bases numbered 2, after V lost 6 bases and J lost 4 bases. The CDR3 loop spans 13 amino acids.

This clone was observed a single time. The chain joins TRBV6-1 to TRBJ2-7; the D call may be TRBD1 or TRBD2 (5 bases each). Germline lookup yields CDR1 MNHNS and CDR2 SASEGT. V was pared by 1 base and J by 6 bases, with 13 bases between. There are 14 residues in the CDR3. CDR3 DNA: TGTGCCAGCAGTGAAGTCTGGGACCCCGGCGAGCAGTACTTC. Protein product: CASSEVWDPGEQYF.

V and J are TRBV7-9 and TRBJ2-2; 8 bases agree with TRBD1. The ends lost 5 bases at V and 4 bases at J; junction bases unmatched: 6. This CDR3 region has 15 residues. Germline assignment: CDR1 SEHNR and CDR2 FQNEAQ (reference sequence). The CDR3 spells CASSPGTGRTGELFF. CDR3 nucleotide sequence: TGTGCCAGCAGCCCCGGGACAGGTCGCACCGGGGAGCTGTTTTTT.

V usage is TRBV11-2 and J usage is TRBJ2-1; possibly TRBD2 for D (6 bases). The CDR3 spans 19 residues. V dropped 0 bases and J dropped 4 bases, with 22 bases sitting between them. The V gene's germline CDR1 is SGHAT and CDR2 FQNNGV. CDR3 region: CASSLDYSRDFPAYNEQFF. In DNA form, the CDR3 reads TGTGCCAGCAGCTTAGACTACTCCAGGGACTTCCCTGCGTACAATGAGCAGTTCTTC.

V usage is TRBV28 and J usage is TRBJ2-7; 7 positions match TRBD1. In germline, CDR1 is MDHEN, CDR2 SYDVKM. This CDR3 has 15 residues. The trim removed 4 bases at V and 8 bases at J, leaving 14 bases unmatched. The CDR3 DNA reads TGTGCCAGCAGTTCCGACACCCCGGGACAGCTCCAGCAGTACTTC. It translates to CASSSDTPGQLQQYF. The complete variable domain, with remaining parts taken from reference TRBV28 and TRBJ2-7, reads DVKVTQSSRYLVKRTGEKVFLECVQDMDHENMFWYRQDPGLGLRLIYFSYDVKMKEKGDIPEGYSVSREKKERFSLILESASTNQTSMYLCASSSDTPGQLQQYFGPGTRLTVT.

This clone has a single count. V and J are TRBV7-3 and TRBJ2-5, with no clear D. V lost 0 bases to trimming and J lost 11 bases, with 13 bases between them. Germline CDR1 SGHTA, CDR2 FQGTGA. The CDR3 spans 13 residues. The CDR3 nucleotides are TGTGCCAGCAGCTTAACGCTAGGGCGTGAGCAGTACTTC. Its protein product is CASSLTLGREQYF. Supplemented by reference TRBV7-3 and TRBJ2-5, the full variable domain reads GAGVSQTPSNKVTEKGKYVELRCDPISGHTALYWYRQSLGQGPEFLIYFQGTGAADDSGLPNDRFFAVRPEGSVSTLKIQRTERGDSAVYLCASSLTLGREQYFGPGTRLLVL.

This rearrangement joins TRBV6-5 to TRBJ2-3, with D perhaps given as TRBD1 or TRBD2 (5 bases each). Trimming pared 7 bases from V and 7 bases from J, leaving 18 bases between. CDR1 is MNHEY, CDR2 SVGAGI, per germline. The CDR3 has 14 residues. The CDR3: CASNPGRAAHTQYF. The DNA for the CDR3 is TGTGCCAGCAATCCGGGACGGGCAGCTCATACGCAGTATTTT.

The rearrangement links TRBV4-1 to TRBJ2-7, with D perhaps given as TRBD1 or TRBD2 (5 bases each). Trimming took off 0 bases at V and 0 bases at J, with 15 bases between the two ends. Germline CDR1 and CDR2: MGHRA and YSYEKL. The CDR3 sequence is 17 residues long. The chain's CDR3 is CASSQEGSGTSSYEQYF. The DNA for the CDR3 is TGCGCCAGCAGCCAAGAGGGATCAGGGACGAGCTCCTACGAGCAGTACTTC.

The chain links TRBV18 to TRBJ2-7; D possibly uses TRBD1 or TRBD2 (6 bases each). In germline, CDR1 is KGHSH, CDR2 LQKENI. The CDR3 has 12 residues. Trimming removed 6 bases at V and 6 bases at J, with 12 bases between. CDR3 in DNA: TGTGCCAGCTCCATCGGGGGCATCGAGCAGTACTTC. It yields the protein CASSIGGIEQYF.

The V and J genes are TRBV11-2 and TRBJ2-1, with D perhaps given as TRBD1 or TRBD2 (5 bases each). Per germline, CDR1 SGHAT and CDR2 FQNNGV. V was cut by 7 bases and J by 8 bases, with 15 bases left in between. The CDR3 is made up of 13 amino acids. The CDR3: CASTTGRHYEQFF. CDR3 in DNA: TGTGCCAGCACCACGGGACGGCACTATGAGCAGTTCTTC. Full variable domain (rest looked up from reference TRBV11-2 and TRBJ2-1): EAGVAQSPRYKIIEKRQSVAFWCNPISGHATLYWYQQILGQGPKLLIQFQNNGVVDDSQLPKDRFSAERLKGVDSTLKIQPAKLEDSAVYLCASTTGRHYEQFFGPGTRLTVL.